The 17 T cell receptor beta chains below were found in one sample sequenced in a study of blood T cell repertoires in COVID-19. Here immunoSEQ multiplex PCR was the method, and the copy in TCRdb shows in-frame clones only, minus some. The table shows about 310,000 clones, with about 87% occurring only once. Sequenced input: peripheral blood. These TCRs come from a woman aged 45 to 65 who had recovered from COVID-19.

The J gene is TRBJ2-1, the V gene TRBV7-2, with unresolved D. Germline V gene lookup returns CDR1 SGHTA and CDR2 FQGNSA. V was cut by 8 bases and J by 8 bases, with 19 bases left in between. The CDR3 totals 14 residues. The CDR3 loop reads CASALGRIAYEQFF. The CDR3 DNA follows: TGTGCCAGCGCCTTGGGTAGAATAGCTTATGAGCAGTTCTTC.

The CDR3 spells CASSHRTQVSFYGYTF. The CDR3, as DNA: TGTGCCAGTAGTCACAGAACACAGGTGTCTTTCTATGGCTACACCTTC. This rearrangement joins TRBV19 to TRBJ1-2; D is possibly TRBD1 (5 bases). The CDR3 totals 16 residues. V was clipped by 5 bases and J by 4 bases, with 20 bases between them. Germline V gene lookup returns CDR1 LNHDA and CDR2 SQIVND (reference sequence).

This sequence joins TRBV6-2 or TRBV6-3 and TRBJ2-1; maybe TRBD2 (6 bases). CDR1 and CDR2 (germline): MNHEY, SVGEGT. V was shortened by 2 bases and J by 0 bases, with 11 bases between the two germline ends. This CDR3 has 16 residues. CDR3 loop: CASSYDGRSSYNEQFF. The DNA of the CDR3 is TGTGCCAGCAGTTACGATGGGAGGAGCTCCTACAATGAGCAGTTCTTC.

The chain employs TRBV7-9 and TRBJ1-1, with a possible D match to TRBD1 (6 bases). The V gene lost 5 bases and the J gene lost 6 bases, with 16 bases spanning the gap. This CDR3 comprises 14 residues. Per germline, CDR1 SEHNR and CDR2 FQNEAQ (reference sequence). Here the CDR3 DNA reads TGTGCCAGCAGCCCTCCCGGGACAATCTCTGAAGCTTTCTTT. Its translation is CASSPPGTISEAFF.

J is TRBJ1-4 and V is TRBV3-1 (or the pseudogene TRBV3-2), with unresolved D. The germline gives CDR1 LGHDT, CDR2 YNNKEL (reference sequence). The V end was cut by 3 bases, the J end by 0 bases, with 11 bases between. This CDR3 has 16 residues. In nucleotides, the CDR3 is TGTGCCAGCAGCCACGCTCAGAGCGCAACTAATGAAAAACTGTTTTTT. As protein: CASSHAQSATNEKLFF.

This clone has a single count. The chain couples TRBV18 to TRBJ2-1; TRBD2 matches at 7 bases. The germline gives CDR1 KGHSH, CDR2 LQKENI. CDR3 size: 15 residues. The trim removed 0 bases at V and 5 bases at J, leaving 4 bases unmatched. The CDR3 here is CASSPPAGVNNEQFF. CDR3 in DNA: TGTGCCAGCTCACCACCGGCGGGAGTGAACAATGAGCAGTTCTTC.

This clone was recorded once. This chain connects TRBV7-9 to TRBJ1-1; no definite D call. Per the germline V gene, CDR1 is SEHNR and CDR2 is FQNEAQ (reference sequence). V was pared by 1 base and J by 11 bases, with 17 bases between. The CDR3 has 14 amino acids. The CDR3 nucleotides are TGTGCCAGCAGCTTAGAGGCTGTGCCTAGGAGTGCTTTCTTT. Residues: CASSLEAVPRSAFF.

The V and J genes are TRBV3-1 (or the pseudogene TRBV3-2) and TRBJ2-3, with 10 bases that match TRBD2. J was trimmed by 0 bases and V by 0 bases; bases with no gene match: 6. The germline gives CDR1 LGHDT, CDR2 YNNKEL (reference sequence). This CDR3 has 18 amino acids. The DNA of the CDR3 is TGTGCCAGCAGCCAAGACCCCGCGACTAGCGGGAGCACAGATACGCAGTATTTT. As protein: CASSQDPATSGSTDTQYF.

This rearrangement joins TRBV9 to TRBJ1-1; D might be TRBD1 (5 bases). The CDR3 runs 14 residues. Trimming stripped 4 bases from V and 4 bases from J, with 14 bases between. CDR1 is SGDLS and CDR2 is YYNGEE in the germline V gene. The CDR3 nucleotides read TGTGCCAGCAGCCCCAGGTCGGGGGGCACTGAAGCTTTCTTT. Translation: CASSPRSGGTEAFF.

This clone showed up just once. The CDR3, as DNA: TGTGCCAGCAGTGAATTGGAGACTAGCGGGAGTAATACGCAGTATTTT. Translating gives CASSELETSGSNTQYF. V usage is TRBV6-1 and J usage is TRBJ2-3; 12 nucleotides line up with TRBD2. The V segment lost 2 bases and the J segment 7 bases; nucleotides outside the gene matches: 7. The CDR3 runs to 16 residues. Germline V lookup: CDR1 MNHNS, CDR2 SASEGT.

This rearrangement joins TRBV6-5 to TRBJ1-1; D remains unclear. The germline V gene encodes CDR1 MNHEY and CDR2 SVGAGI. The CDR3 is 11 amino acids. Trimming stripped 3 bases from V and 5 bases from J, with 4 bases between. CDR3 in amino acids: CASSYMTEAFF. CDR3 DNA: TGTGCCAGCAGTTATATGACTGAAGCTTTCTTT.

The chain uses TRBV3-1 (or the pseudogene TRBV3-2) and TRBJ1-3; unclear D gene. The CDR3 totals 14 residues. V was shortened by 6 bases and J by 2 bases, with 11 bases between the two germline ends. Germline-derived CDR1 and CDR2 are LGHDT and YNNKEL (reference sequence). The CDR3 loop reads CASSLVLTGNTIYF. The CDR3 nucleotides read TGTGCCAGCAGTCTAGTTCTAACTGGAAACACCATATATTTT.

This clone appeared many times. The chain links TRBV5-8 to TRBJ1-5; the match to TRBD1 covers 10 bases. The CDR3 extends over 16 amino acids. J gave up 0 bases and V 4 bases, and 4 bases lay outside the gene matches. CDR1 and CDR2 (germline): SGHTS, YDEGEE. CDR3 region: CASSIGQGVSNQPQHF. In DNA, the CDR3 is TGTGCCAGCAGCATCGGACAGGGGGTTAGCAATCAGCCCCAGCATTTT.

On this clone itself: The same CDR3 arises from other DNA sequences in this sample as well. This chain uses TRBV6-1 with TRBJ1-2; possible D gene TRBD1, 5 bases. Trimming removed 1 base at V and 6 bases at J, with 9 bases between. Germline V gene lookup returns CDR1 MNHNS and CDR2 SASEGT. This CDR3 is built from 13 residues. CDR3 region: CASSEGRGDGYTF. The DNA for the CDR3 is TGTGCCAGCAGTGAAGGTCGGGGGGATGGCTACACCTTC.

The chain couples TRBV11-2 to TRBJ2-7, with D possibly being TRBD1 (5 bases). The V gene lost 1 base and the J gene lost 6 bases, with 7 bases spanning the gap. Looked up from germline, CDR1 is SGHAT and CDR2 is FQNNGV. CDR3 length: 12 amino acids. This CDR3 reads CASSLGGPEQYF. The CDR3 DNA reads as TGTGCCAGCAGCTTAGGGGGCCCCGAGCAGTACTTC. Complete variable domain (other parts from reference TRBV11-2 and TRBJ2-7): EAGVAQSPRYKIIEKRQSVAFWCNPISGHATLYWYQQILGQGPKLLIQFQNNGVVDDSQLPKDRFSAERLKGVDSTLKIQPAKLEDSAVYLCASSLGGPEQYFGPGTRLTVT.

The genes are TRBV30 and TRBJ1-5, with a tentative D call TRBD1 (5 bases). The CDR3 consists of 14 residues. V was cut by 0 bases and J by 7 bases, with 13 bases left in between. Germline values: CDR1 GTSNPN, CDR2 SVGIG (reference sequence). CDR3 in DNA: TGTGCCTGGAGTGTAGCAGGGCGGGGACAGCCCCAGCATTTT. Amino acid sequence: CAWSVAGRGQPQHF.

This chain connects TRBV5-5 to TRBJ1-1, with 9 positions matching TRBD1. Germline values: CDR1 SGHKS, CDR2 YYEKEE (reference sequence). The trim removed 4 bases at V and 3 bases at J, leaving 7 bases unmatched. The CDR3 is 15 residues long. Here the CDR3 DNA reads TGTGCCAGCAGCCCAACAGGGGGCTCGTACACTGAAGCTTTCTTT. It specifies CASSPTGGSYTEAFF.